The 13 T cell receptor beta chains below were found in one sample sequenced in a study of T cell responses to AZD1222 COVID-19 vaccine (dated by TCRdb to the early 2020s). The library was made by the immunoSEQ multiplex PCR assay. Entries here come from immuneACCESS through TCRdb and include only in-frame sequences with V and J called. Some clones fail to appear in such tables; in the studies checked, an unresolved V gene covers under half of the shortfall, and the cause of the remainder is unknown. For this sample there are some 110,000 clones; roughly 88% appear just once. Roughly 3.9% of the sample belongs to the ten largest clones. Taken with the paper, the label for time point translates to: baseline before first vaccination. The treatment or condition label, as the study defines it: meningococcal conjugate vaccine given as trial control. This specimen consisted of peripheral blood, obtained on day 0 of MenACWY control vaccination. These receptors were obtained from an adult in good health.

This clone has more than one count but fewer than ten. The chain uses TRBV7-9 and TRBJ1-6; D is unclear. The CDR3 sequence is 16 residues long. Per germline, CDR1 SEHNR and CDR2 FQNEAQ (reference sequence). V was shortened by 5 bases and J by 10 bases, with 21 bases between the two germline ends. CDR3 in amino acids: CASSRGSGEYYSPLHF. The DNA of the CDR3 is TGTGCCAGCAGCCGTGGTAGCGGGGAGTATTACTCACCCCTCCACTTT.

This chain connects TRBV6-2 or TRBV6-3 to TRBJ2-6, with TRBD2 as a possible D gene (5 bases). V was cut by 5 bases and J by 0 bases, with 14 bases left in between. The CDR3 loop spans 17 amino acids. The germline V gene encodes CDR1 MNHEY and CDR2 SVGEGT. CDR3 sequence reads: CASSPRGDYSGANVLTF. For the CDR3, the DNA is TGTGCCAGCAGTCCCCGGGGAGACTACTCTGGGGCCAACGTCCTGACTTTC.

A remark on this clone: The sample holds other DNA sequences that translate to the same CDR3. V usage is TRBV7-9 and J usage is TRBJ2-1; TRBD1 matches at 8 bases. This CDR3 region has 13 residues. CDR1 is SEHNR, CDR2 FQNEAQ, per germline (reference sequence). The trim removed 5 bases at V and 9 bases at J, leaving 6 bases unmatched. The CDR3 region is CASSLTGVGEQFF. The CDR3 coding sequence is TGTGCCAGCAGCCTGACAGGGGTGGGTGAGCAGTTCTTC.

This clone has a handful of counts. The CDR3 sequence: CASSELAGGLADTQYF. As DNA, the CDR3 is TGTGCCAGCAGTGAACTAGCGGGGGGGCTCGCAGATACGCAGTATTTT. This chain links TRBV2 with TRBJ2-3; 12 bases map to TRBD2. Germline trimming cut 2 bases from V and 4 bases from J; bases unmatched to any gene: 4. The V gene's germline CDR1 is SNHLY and CDR2 FYNNEI. The CDR3 runs 16 residues.

V gene TRBV9 combines with J gene TRBJ2-5; D remains unclear. Germline values: CDR1 SGDLS, CDR2 YYNGEE. The V gene lost 1 base and the J gene lost 3 bases, with 13 bases spanning the gap. This CDR3 comprises 15 residues. The CDR3 DNA sequence: TGTGCCAGCAGCGTAATTTTGGGTTCAGAAGAGACCCAGTACTTC. Translation: CASSVILGSEETQYF.

V is TRBV7-2 and J is TRBJ2-1, with unresolved D. CDR3 length equals 14 residues. Germline lookup yields CDR1 SGHTA and CDR2 FQGNSA. Between the trimmed V and J ends, which lost 5 bases and 3 bases, there was a span of 11 bases. CDR3 sequence (DNA): TGTGCCAGCAGCCTTCTCTCCAGCTACAATGAGCAGTTCTTC. Translating gives CASSLLSSYNEQFF.

This chain connects TRBV4-2 to TRBJ1-4; D gene unclear. V shed 0 bases and J shed 3 bases, with 17 bases lying between them. Germline V gene data show CDR1 as LGHNA and CDR2 as YNFKEQ. This CDR3 spans 18 amino acids. CDR3 coding DNA: TGTGCCAGCAGCCAAGATAGGCCAAGAGGTTCCCCTAATGAAAAACTGTTTTTT. It codes for CASSQDRPRGSPNEKLFF.

The J gene is TRBJ2-2, the V gene TRBV30, with 9 bases identical to TRBD2. CDR3 size: 16 residues. CDR1 GTSNPN and CDR2 SVGIG come from the germline V gene (reference sequence). V lost 0 bases to trimming and J lost 4 bases; unmatched junction nucleotides: 6. CDR3 sequence (DNA): TGTGCCTGGAGTGTAGGGCTAGCGGGGCCCACCGGGGAGCTGTTTTTT. As protein: CAWSVGLAGPTGELFF.

The J gene is TRBJ1-5, the V gene TRBV4-1; 12 nucleotides line up with TRBD1. The CDR3 is made up of 15 amino acids. V trimming: 6 bases; J trimming: 7 bases; junction bases outside the gene matches: 7. Germline CDR1 is MGHRA and CDR2 is YSYEKL. The CDR3 region is CASRRTGTGGQPQHF. The CDR3 coding sequence is TGCGCCAGCAGGCGGACCGGGACAGGGGGCCAGCCCCAGCATTTT.

Here the CDR3 reads CASSTGTSNTEAFF. For the CDR3, the DNA is TGTGCCAGCAGCACCGGGACATCGAACACTGAAGCTTTCTTT. This chain links TRBV9 with TRBJ1-1, with D perhaps matching TRBD1 (6 bases). The CDR3 covers 14 residues. The germline V and J ends were trimmed by 4 bases and 1 base, with 11 bases remaining between them. The V gene's germline CDR1 is SGDLS and CDR2 YYNGEE.

This clone was seen only once. The J gene is TRBJ2-6, the V gene TRBV19, with 7 bases that match TRBD1. CDR3 size: 21 residues. V lost 4 bases, J lost 1 base, and 19 bases stayed unmatched. Germline V gene sequence: CDR1 LNHDA, CDR2 SQIVND (reference sequence). The chain's CDR3 is CASSTSPDRVRGRSGANVLTF. In nucleotides, the CDR3 is TGTGCCAGTAGTACTTCCCCAGACAGGGTCCGCGGTCGATCTGGGGCCAACGTCCTGACTTTC.

The chain uses TRBV11-2 and TRBJ1-1; 8 bases align to TRBD1. Germline V gives CDR1 SGHAT, CDR2 FQNNGV. This CDR3 contains 15 residues. Trimming at V came to 1 base and at J to 1 base, leaving 2 bases not matched to a gene. CDR3 residues: CASSLATGENTEAFF. CDR3 DNA: TGTGCCAGCAGCTTAGCGACAGGGGAGAACACTGAAGCTTTCTTT.

This chain uses TRBV3-1 (or the pseudogene TRBV3-2) with TRBJ1-1, with D possibly being TRBD1 (5 bases). This CDR3 has 14 residues. CDR1 is LGHDT and CDR2 is YNNKEL in the germline V gene (reference sequence). V was shortened by 4 bases and J by 3 bases, with 12 bases between the two germline ends. In DNA form, the CDR3 reads TGTGCCAGCAGCCCGGATGGGGGTGACACTGAAGCTTTCTTT. Translated, it gives CASSPDGGDTEAFF.